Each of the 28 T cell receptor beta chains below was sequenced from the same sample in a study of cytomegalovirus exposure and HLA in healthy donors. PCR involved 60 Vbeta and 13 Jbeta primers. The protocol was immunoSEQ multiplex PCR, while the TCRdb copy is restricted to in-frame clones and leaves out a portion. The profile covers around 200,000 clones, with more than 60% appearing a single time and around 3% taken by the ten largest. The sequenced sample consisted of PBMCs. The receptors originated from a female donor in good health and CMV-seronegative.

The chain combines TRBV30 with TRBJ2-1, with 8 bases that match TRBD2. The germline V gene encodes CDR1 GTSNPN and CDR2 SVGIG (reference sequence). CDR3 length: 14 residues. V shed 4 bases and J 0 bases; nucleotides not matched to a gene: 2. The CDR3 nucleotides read TGTGCCTGGAATCTAGCGGGCTCCTACAATGAGCAGTTCTTC. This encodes CAWNLAGSYNEQFF. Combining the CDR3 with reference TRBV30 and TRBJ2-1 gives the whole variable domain SQTIHQWPATLVQPVGSPLSLECTVEGTSNPNLYWYRQAAGRGLQLLFYSVGIGQISSEVPQNLSASRPQDRQFILSSKKLLLSDSGFYLCAWNLAGSYNEQFFGPGTRLTVL.

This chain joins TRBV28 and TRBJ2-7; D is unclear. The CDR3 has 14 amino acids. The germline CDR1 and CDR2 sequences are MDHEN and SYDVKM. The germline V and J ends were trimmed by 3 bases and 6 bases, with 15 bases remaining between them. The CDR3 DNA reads TGTGCCAGCAGTTTGGGCCAGGCACGTTCCGAGCAGTACTTC. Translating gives CASSLGQARSEQYF. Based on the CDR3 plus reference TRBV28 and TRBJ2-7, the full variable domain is DVKVTQSSRYLVKRTGEKVFLECVQDMDHENMFWYRQDPGLGLRLIYFSYDVKMKEKGDIPEGYSVSREKKERFSLILESASTNQTSMYLCASSLGQARSEQYFGPGTRLTVT.

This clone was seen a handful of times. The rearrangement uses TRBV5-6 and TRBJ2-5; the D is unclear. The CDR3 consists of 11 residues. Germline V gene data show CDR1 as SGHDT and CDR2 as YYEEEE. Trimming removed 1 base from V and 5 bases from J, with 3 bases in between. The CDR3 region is CASSLQETQYF. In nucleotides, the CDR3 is TGTGCCAGCAGCTTGCAGGAGACCCAGTACTTC.

CDR3 sequence: CASSDVGAPPLHF. Here the CDR3 DNA reads TGTGCCAGCAGTGATGTGGGGGCGCCACCCCTCCACTTT. The chain is built from TRBV6-1 and TRBJ1-6; TRBD1 is a possible D gene (6 bases). The V and J ends lost 3 bases and 11 bases respectively, with 11 bases between them. The CDR3 covers 13 residues. CDR1 and CDR2 from the germline V gene are MNHNS and SASEGT.

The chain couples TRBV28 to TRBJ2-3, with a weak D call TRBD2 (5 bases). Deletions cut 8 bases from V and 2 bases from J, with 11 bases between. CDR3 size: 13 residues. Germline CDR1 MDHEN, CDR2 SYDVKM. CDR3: CASEGGPTDTQYF. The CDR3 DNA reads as TGTGCCAGCGAGGGCGGCCCCACAGATACGCAGTATTTT.

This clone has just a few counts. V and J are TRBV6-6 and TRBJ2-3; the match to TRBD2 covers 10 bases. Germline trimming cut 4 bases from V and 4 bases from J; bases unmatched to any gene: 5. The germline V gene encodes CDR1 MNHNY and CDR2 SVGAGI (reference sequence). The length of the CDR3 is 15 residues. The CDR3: CASSSPGLASDTQYF. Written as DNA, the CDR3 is TGTGCCAGCAGTTCCCCGGGACTAGCGTCAGATACGCAGTATTTT.

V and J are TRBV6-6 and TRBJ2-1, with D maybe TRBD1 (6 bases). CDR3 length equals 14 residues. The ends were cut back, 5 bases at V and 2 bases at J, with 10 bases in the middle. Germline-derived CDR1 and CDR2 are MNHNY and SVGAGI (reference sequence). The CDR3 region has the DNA TGTGCCAGCAGTCTAGGACAGACCTACAATGAGCAGTTCTTC. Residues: CASSLGQTYNEQFF.

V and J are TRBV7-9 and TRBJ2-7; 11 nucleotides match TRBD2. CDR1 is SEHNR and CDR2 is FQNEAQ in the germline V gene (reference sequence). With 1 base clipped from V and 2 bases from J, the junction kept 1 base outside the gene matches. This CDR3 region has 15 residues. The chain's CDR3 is CASSLVAGGPYEQYF. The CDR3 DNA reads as TGTGCCAGCAGCTTAGTAGCGGGAGGGCCCTACGAGCAGTACTTC.

CDR3 sequence reads: CASSPYLKSSYNEQFF. The CDR3 DNA reads TGTGCCAGCAGCCCTTATCTAAAGAGCTCCTACAATGAGCAGTTCTTC. The chain combines TRBV14 with TRBJ2-1; D is undetermined. From germline, CDR1 is SGHDN and CDR2 FVKESK. The CDR3 is 16 residues long. V was trimmed by 4 bases and J by 0 bases, leaving 13 bases between them.

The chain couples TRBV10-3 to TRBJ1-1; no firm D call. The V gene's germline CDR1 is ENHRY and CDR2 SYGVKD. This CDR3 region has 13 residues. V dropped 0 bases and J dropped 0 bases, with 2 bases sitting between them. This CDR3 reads CAISESMNTEAFF. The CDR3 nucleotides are TGTGCCATCAGTGAGTCCATGAACACTGAAGCTTTCTTT.

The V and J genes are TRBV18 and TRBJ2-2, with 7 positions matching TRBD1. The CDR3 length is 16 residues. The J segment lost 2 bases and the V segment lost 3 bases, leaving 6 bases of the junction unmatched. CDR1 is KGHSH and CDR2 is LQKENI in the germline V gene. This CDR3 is CASSPEGALNTGELFF. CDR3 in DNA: TGTGCCAGCTCACCCGAGGGGGCCCTAAACACCGGGGAGCTGTTTTTT.

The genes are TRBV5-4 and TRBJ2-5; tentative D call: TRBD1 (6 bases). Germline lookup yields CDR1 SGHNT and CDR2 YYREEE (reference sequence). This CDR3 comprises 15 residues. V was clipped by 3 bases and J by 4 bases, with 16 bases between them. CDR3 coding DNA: TGTGCCAGCAGCTCAATTAGGGGGAGCGGAGAGACCCAGTACTTC. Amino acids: CASSSIRGSGETQYF.

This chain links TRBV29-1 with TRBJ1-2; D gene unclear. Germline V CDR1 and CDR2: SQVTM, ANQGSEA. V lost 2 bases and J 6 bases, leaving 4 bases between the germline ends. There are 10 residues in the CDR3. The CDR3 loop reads CSVERNGYTF. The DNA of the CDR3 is TGCAGCGTTGAACGTAATGGCTACACCTTC.

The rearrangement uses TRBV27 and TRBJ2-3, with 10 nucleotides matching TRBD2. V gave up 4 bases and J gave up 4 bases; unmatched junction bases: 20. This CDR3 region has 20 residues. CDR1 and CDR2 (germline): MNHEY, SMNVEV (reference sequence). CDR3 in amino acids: CASSSVGLAGVVGAPDTQYF. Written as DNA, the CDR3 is TGTGCCAGCAGTTCGGTGGGGCTAGCGGGAGTTGTTGGCGCCCCAGATACGCAGTATTTT.

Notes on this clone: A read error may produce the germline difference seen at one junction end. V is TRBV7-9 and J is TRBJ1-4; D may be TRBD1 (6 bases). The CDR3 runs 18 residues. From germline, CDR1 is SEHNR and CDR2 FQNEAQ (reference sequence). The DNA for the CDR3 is TGTTCCAGCAGCTTCAGATGGGAGGGGGAAAAAGCTAATGAAAAACTGTTTTTT. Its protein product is CSSSFRWEGEKANEKLFF.

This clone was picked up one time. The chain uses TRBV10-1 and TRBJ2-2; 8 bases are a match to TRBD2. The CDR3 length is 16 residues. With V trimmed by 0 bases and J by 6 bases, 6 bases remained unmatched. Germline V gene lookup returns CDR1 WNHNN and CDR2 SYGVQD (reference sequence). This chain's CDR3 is CASSESGTRRAGELFF. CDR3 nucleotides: TGCGCCAGCAGTGAGTCGGGGACTAGGAGAGCCGGGGAGCTGTTTTTT.

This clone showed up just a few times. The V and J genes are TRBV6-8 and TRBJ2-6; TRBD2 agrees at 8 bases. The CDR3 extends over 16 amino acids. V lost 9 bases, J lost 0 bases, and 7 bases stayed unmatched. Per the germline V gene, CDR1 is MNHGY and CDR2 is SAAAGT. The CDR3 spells CARPQAGDSGANVLTF. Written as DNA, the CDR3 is TGTGCCAGACCCCAAGCGGGGGACTCTGGGGCCAACGTCCTGACTTTC.

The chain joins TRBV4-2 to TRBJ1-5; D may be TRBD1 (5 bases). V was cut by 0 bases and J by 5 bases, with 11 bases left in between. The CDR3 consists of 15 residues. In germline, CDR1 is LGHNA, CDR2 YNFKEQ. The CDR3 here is CASSQDEGLHQPQHF. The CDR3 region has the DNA TGTGCCAGCAGCCAAGATGAGGGACTCCATCAGCCCCAGCATTTT.

The CDR3 sequence is CASSLAGTGRDGNTIYF. CDR3 nucleotides: TGCGCCAGCAGCTTGGCAGGGACAGGGAGGGATGGAAACACCATATATTTT. This chain links TRBV5-1 with TRBJ1-3, with 9 bases identical to TRBD1. With V trimmed by 0 bases and J by 3 bases, 7 bases remained unmatched. This CDR3 is built from 17 residues. The V gene's germline CDR1 is SGHRS and CDR2 YFSETQ.

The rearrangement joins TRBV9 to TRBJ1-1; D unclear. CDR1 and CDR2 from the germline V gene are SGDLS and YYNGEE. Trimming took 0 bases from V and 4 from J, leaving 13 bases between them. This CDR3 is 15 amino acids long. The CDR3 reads CASSVVGGLGTEAFF. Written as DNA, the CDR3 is TGTGCCAGCAGCGTAGTGGGAGGGCTCGGCACTGAAGCTTTCTTT.

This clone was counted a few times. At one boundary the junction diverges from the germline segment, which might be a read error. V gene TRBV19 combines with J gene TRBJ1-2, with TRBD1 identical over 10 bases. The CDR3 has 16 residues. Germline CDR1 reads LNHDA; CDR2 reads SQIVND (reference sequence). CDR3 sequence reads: CASSPDGQGVLYGHTF. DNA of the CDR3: TGTGCCAGTAGTCCGGACGGACAGGGGGTGCTCTATGGCCACACCTTC.

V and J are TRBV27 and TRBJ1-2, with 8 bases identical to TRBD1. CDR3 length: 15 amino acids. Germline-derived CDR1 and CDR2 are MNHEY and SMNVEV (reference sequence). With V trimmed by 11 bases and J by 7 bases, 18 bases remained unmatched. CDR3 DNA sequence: TGTGCCTATCCACATGGCGGACAGGGTGCTTTTGGCTACACCTTC. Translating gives CAYPHGGQGAFGYTF.

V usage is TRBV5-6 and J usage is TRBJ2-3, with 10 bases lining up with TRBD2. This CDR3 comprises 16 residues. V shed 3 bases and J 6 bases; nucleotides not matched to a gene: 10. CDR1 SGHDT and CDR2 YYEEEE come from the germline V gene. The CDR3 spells CASSWGGSGRRDTQYF. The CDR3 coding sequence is TGTGCCAGCAGCTGGGGGGGTAGCGGGAGGCGGGATACGCAGTATTTT.

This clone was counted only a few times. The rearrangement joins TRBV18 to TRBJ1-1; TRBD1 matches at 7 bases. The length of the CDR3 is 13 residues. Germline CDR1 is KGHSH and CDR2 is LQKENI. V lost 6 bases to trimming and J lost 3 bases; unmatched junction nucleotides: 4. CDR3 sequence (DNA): TGTGCCAGCTCGCAGGGGGTGGACACTGAAGCTTTCTTT. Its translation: CASSQGVDTEAFF.

This chain's CDR3 is CASSFGGTSTDTQYF. CDR3 DNA: TGTGCCAGCAGCTTTGGGGGGACCAGCACAGATACGCAGTATTTT. The J gene is TRBJ2-3, the V gene TRBV7-3; maybe TRBD2 (6 bases). Trimming removed 3 bases from V and 0 bases from J, with 10 bases in between. The CDR3 runs to 15 residues. CDR1 is SGHTA and CDR2 is FQGTGA in the germline V gene.

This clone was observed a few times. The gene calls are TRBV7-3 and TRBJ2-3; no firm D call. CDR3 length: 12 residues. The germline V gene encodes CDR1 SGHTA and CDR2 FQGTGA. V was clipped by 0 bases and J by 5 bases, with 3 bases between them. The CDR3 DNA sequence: TGTGCCAGCAGCTTAACTAGAGATACGCAGTATTTT. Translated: CASSLTRDTQYF.

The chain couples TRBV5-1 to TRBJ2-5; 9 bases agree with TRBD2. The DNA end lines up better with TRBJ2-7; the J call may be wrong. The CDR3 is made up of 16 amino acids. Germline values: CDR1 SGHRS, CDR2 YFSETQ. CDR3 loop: CASSLGISGSSYEQYF. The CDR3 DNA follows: TGCGCCAGCAGCTTGGGAATTAGCGGGAGCTCCTACGAGCAGTACTTC.

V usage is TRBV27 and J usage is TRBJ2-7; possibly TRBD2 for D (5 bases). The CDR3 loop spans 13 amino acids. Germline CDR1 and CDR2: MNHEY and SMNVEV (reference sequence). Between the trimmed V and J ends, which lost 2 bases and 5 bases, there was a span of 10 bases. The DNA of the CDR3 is TGTGCCAGCAGTTTAGGGAGCCTGGACGAGCAGTACTTC. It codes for CASSLGSLDEQYF.